The 13 T cell receptor beta chains below all came from one sample that was sequenced in a study of shared clonotypes between healthy human individuals. TCRdb keeps only in-frame clones here, not all; method: immunoSEQ multiplex PCR. The sample yields a few million clones, 80% to 95% seen once. The sample was naive CD4+ T cells from PBMCs. Documented subset: CD45RA+ positively selected. The receptors were gathered from a man aged 18 to 29 in good health. Some clones in this sample may be carry-over from other donors' samples.

V gene TRBV2 combines with J gene TRBJ2-3; a possible D gene is TRBD2 (6 bases). The CDR3 consists of 15 residues. Looked up from germline, CDR1 is SNHLY and CDR2 is FYNNEI. Trimming took 5 bases from V and 1 from J, leaving 13 bases between them. This CDR3 reads CASSPSSERTDTQYF. CDR3 DNA sequence: TGTGCCAGCAGTCCATCTAGCGAACGCACAGATACGCAGTATTTT.

This chain uses TRBV10-3 with TRBJ2-3, with no clear D. This CDR3 comprises 15 residues. The V end lost 6 bases, the J end lost 0 bases, and 13 bases lay between the germline ends. Germline V CDR1 and CDR2: ENHRY, SYGVKD. This chain's CDR3 is CAIRGDRASTDTQYF. CDR3 sequence (DNA): TGTGCCATCAGAGGAGACCGAGCTAGCACAGATACGCAGTATTTT.

V usage is TRBV28 and J usage is TRBJ2-7; tentatively, D is TRBD1 or TRBD2 (5 bases each). The CDR3 spans 15 residues. CDR1 is MDHEN, CDR2 SYDVKM, per germline. The germline V and J ends were trimmed by 8 bases and 2 bases, with 19 bases remaining between them. The CDR3 coding sequence is TGTGCCAGCGAGAGGGGAACTCCTGCCCCCTACGAGCAGTACTTC. It codes for CASERGTPAPYEQYF.

This clone was seen only once. This chain connects TRBV5-4 to TRBJ2-7; D not resolved. Trimming took 2 bases from V and 2 from J, leaving 8 bases between them. The CDR3 is 13 residues long. Germline CDR1 and CDR2: SGHNT and YYREEE (reference sequence). CDR3 DNA: TGTGCCAGCAGCTTTCCCGAGACCTACGAGCAGTACTTC. Translating it yields CASSFPETYEQYF.

The chain is built from TRBV6-5 and TRBJ2-4; 9 bases fit TRBD1. The CDR3 spans 15 residues. The V gene's germline CDR1 is MNHEY and CDR2 SVGAGI. V lost 3 bases, J lost 7 bases, and 7 bases stayed unmatched. CDR3 sequence: CASSYGSTGGNIQYF. CDR3 coding DNA: TGTGCCAGCAGTTATGGCTCGACAGGGGGGAACATTCAGTACTTC.

V gene TRBV6-4 combines with J gene TRBJ1-1; 10 bases line up with TRBD1. The V gene's germline CDR1 is MRHNA and CDR2 SNTAGT. The CDR3 covers 14 residues. V dropped 5 bases and J dropped 6; count of bases not matched to a gene: 6. CDR3 DNA sequence: TGTGCCAGCAGTCCAGACAGGGGGCGTCCTGAAGCTTTCTTT. Encoded protein: CASSPDRGRPEAFF.

The J gene is TRBJ2-2, the V gene TRBV6-4; weak D call: TRBD2 (5 bases). V gave up 5 bases and J gave up 4 bases, with 8 bases separating them. CDR3 length: 13 amino acids. CDR1 is MRHNA, CDR2 SNTAGT, per germline. CDR3 in DNA: TGTGCCAGCAGTATCGGGATCACCGGGGAGCTGTTTTTT. Protein sequence: CASSIGITGELFF.

The J gene is TRBJ2-5, the V gene TRBV5-1, with TRBD2 matching 14 bases. The CDR3 consists of 18 residues. Germline values: CDR1 SGHRS, CDR2 YFSETQ. Trimming removed 4 bases from V and 0 bases from J; junction bases left unmatched: 8. The CDR3 region has the DNA TGCGCCAGCAGCCGCCTTGGACTAGCGGGAGGAAACCAAGAGACCCAGTACTTC. It yields the protein CASSRLGLAGGNQETQYF.

The genes are TRBV6-6 and TRBJ1-2; D gene uncertain. In germline, CDR1 is MNHNY, CDR2 SVGAGI (reference sequence). V was cut by 6 bases and J by 4 bases, with 12 bases left in between. The CDR3 covers 13 residues. The CDR3 DNA reads TGTGCCAGCAGCCCGGAGAGGTCCTATGGCTACACCTTC. Translation: CASSPERSYGYTF.

The count of this clone is one. The V gene is TRBV4-3, the J gene TRBJ2-7, with D perhaps matching TRBD1 or TRBD2 (5 bases each). Germline V lookup: CDR1 LGHNA, CDR2 YSLEER. Trimming pared 0 bases from V and 0 bases from J, leaving 9 bases between. This CDR3 has 15 amino acids. The CDR3 sequence is CASSQEPGTSYEQYF. CDR3 DNA: TGCGCCAGCAGCCAAGAACCAGGGACCTCCTACGAGCAGTACTTC.

The table lists this clone with a count of one. The CDR3 DNA reads as TGTGCCAGCAGTGGGGTGATAGGTGTGAACACTGAAGCTTTCTTT. Translating gives CASSGVIGVNTEAFF. The gene calls are TRBV2 and TRBJ1-1; D is uncertain. The CDR3 is 15 residues long. The germline V gene has CDR1 SNHLY and CDR2 FYNNEI. V was cut by 4 bases and J by 0 bases, with 12 bases left in between.

The rearrangement joins TRBV29-1 to TRBJ1-5; TRBD1 might be the D (6 bases). V was clipped by 4 bases and J by 5 bases, with 15 bases between them. CDR3 length: 14 amino acids. CDR1 is SQVTM, CDR2 ANQGSEA, per germline. CDR3 sequence: CSVVPQGLDQPQHF. The CDR3 coding sequence is TGCAGCGTTGTCCCGCAGGGGCTTGATCAGCCCCAGCATTTT.

The chain has TRBV11-3 and TRBJ2-7; tentatively, D is TRBD2 (5 bases). CDR1 and CDR2 (germline): SGHNT, YENEEA. Trimming removed 3 bases from V and 1 base from J, with 7 bases in between. This CDR3 is built from 13 residues. The CDR3 reads CASSFTGSYEQYF. The DNA of the CDR3 is TGTGCCAGCAGCTTCACGGGATCCTACGAGCAGTACTTC.